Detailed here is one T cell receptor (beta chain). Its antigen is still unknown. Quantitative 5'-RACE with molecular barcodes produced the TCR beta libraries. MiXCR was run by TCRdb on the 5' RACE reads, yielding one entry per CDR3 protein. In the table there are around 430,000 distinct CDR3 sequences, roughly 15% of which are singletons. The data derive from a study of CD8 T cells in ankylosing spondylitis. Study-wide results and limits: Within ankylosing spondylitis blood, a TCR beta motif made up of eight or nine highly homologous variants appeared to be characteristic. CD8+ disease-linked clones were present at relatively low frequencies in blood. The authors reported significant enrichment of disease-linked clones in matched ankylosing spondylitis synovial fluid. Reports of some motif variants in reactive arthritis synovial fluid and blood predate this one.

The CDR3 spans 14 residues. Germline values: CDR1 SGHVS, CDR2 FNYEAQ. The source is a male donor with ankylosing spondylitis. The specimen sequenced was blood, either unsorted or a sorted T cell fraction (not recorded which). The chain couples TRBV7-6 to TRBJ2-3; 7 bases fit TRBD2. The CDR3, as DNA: TGTGGTGATGTTTGGGGGGGAAGGACGGATACGCAGTATTTT. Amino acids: CGDVWGGRTDTQYF.